This T cell receptor beta chain was profiled in a study of shared clonotypes between healthy human individuals. Overall study results and limits: Researchers sampled blood only, noting tissue repertoires likely differ. Clonotype sharing among donors likely depends on sequencing depth.

Several immunoSEQ plates received, in even portions, the genomic DNA of each subset. Some clones are missing from TCRdb's copy, which holds only in-frame ones; the method was immunoSEQ multiplex PCR. The table includes a few million clones, more than 90% detected once. This CDR3 contains 20 residues. With V trimmed by 4 bases and J by 4 bases, 22 bases remained unmatched. The V gene's germline CDR1 is LNHDA and CDR2 SQIVND (reference sequence). There were no recent acute infections or vaccinations among the donors, who were healthy HIV-negative adults. A word on this clone: Its matching antigen is unknown.

The V gene is TRBV19, the J gene TRBJ2-3; 8 bases agree with TRBD2. Sequenced input: naive CD4+ T cells sorted from blood. Subset reported: CD45RA+ positively selected. This sequence originates from a man younger than 35 in good health. The CDR3 reads CASSRTASGLLAGPADTQYF. In DNA, the CDR3 is TGTGCCAGTAGTAGGACGGCCAGTGGGTTATTAGCGGGACCTGCAGATACGCAGTATTTT.